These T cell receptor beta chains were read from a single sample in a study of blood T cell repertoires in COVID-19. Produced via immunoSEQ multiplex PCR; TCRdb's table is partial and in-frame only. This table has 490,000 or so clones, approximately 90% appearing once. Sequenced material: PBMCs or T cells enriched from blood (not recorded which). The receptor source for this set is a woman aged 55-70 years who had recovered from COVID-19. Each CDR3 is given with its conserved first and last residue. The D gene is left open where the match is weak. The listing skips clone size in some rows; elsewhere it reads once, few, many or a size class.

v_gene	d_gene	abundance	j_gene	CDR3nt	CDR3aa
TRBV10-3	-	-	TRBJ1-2	TGCGCCCACGGACGGGGTAACTATGGCTACACCTTC	CAHGRGNYGYTF
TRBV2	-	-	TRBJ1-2	TGTGCCAGCTCCACCGGCTATGGCTACACCTTC	CASSTGYGYTF
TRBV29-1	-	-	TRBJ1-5	TGCAGCGTTGATCAGAGGTGGCAGCCCCAGCATTTT	CSVDQRWQPQHF
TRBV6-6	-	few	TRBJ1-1	TGTGCCAGCAGTCCCCCCCTACTGGGCACTTTGAACACTGAAGCTTTCTTT	CASSPPLLGTLNTEAFF
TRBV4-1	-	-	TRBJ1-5	TGCGCCAGCAGCCAAGAAGGAGGCAATCAGCCCCAGCATTTT	CASSQEGGNQPQHF
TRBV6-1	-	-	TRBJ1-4	TGTGCCAGCAGTGGCCGACGACAGAAAACTAATGAAAAACTGTTTTTT	CASSGRRQKTNEKLFF
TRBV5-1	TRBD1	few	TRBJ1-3	TGCGCCAGCAGCTTGGCGGCAGGGGGCCCGTCTGGAAACACCATATATTTT	CASSLAAGGPSGNTIYF
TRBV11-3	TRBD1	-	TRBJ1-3	TGTGCCAGCAGCCCCGCCGGGACAGGGAACCCTGGAAACACCATATATTTT	CASSPAGTGNPGNTIYF
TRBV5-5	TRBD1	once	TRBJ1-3	TGTGCCAGCAGCCCGGGACAGAGCTCTGGAAACACCATATATTTT	CASSPGQSSGNTIYF
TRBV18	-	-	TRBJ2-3	TGTGCCAGCTCACCGTATATTCTCGAGGATACGCAGTATTTT	CASSPYILEDTQYF
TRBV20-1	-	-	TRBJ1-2	TGCAGTGCGGGCAGCGGTGGCTACACCTTC	CSAGSGGYTF
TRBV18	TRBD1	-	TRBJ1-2	TGTGCCAGCTCATCCGACAGGGGCGGCTACACCTTC	CASSSDRGGYTF
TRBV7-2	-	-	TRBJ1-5	TGTGCCAGCAGCTTTTTGACACTAGGATATAGCAATCAGCCCCAGCATTTT	CASSFLTLGYSNQPQHF
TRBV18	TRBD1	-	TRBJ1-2	TGTGCCAGCTCACCAATCGGACAGGGGGCTAACTATGGCTACACCTTC	CASSPIGQGANYGYTF
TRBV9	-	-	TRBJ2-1	TGTGCCAGCAGCGACGCCGGGGATCTCTACAATGAGCAGTTCTTC	CASSDAGDLYNEQFF
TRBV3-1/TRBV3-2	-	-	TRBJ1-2	TGTGCCAGCAGCCAAGATCAAAGGGGGAATTGGTTGGGTTATAACTATGGCTACACCTTC	CASSQDQRGNWLGYNYGYTF
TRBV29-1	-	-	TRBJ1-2	TGCAGCGCAACAGGTCCTAACTATGGCTACACCTTC	CSATGPNYGYTF
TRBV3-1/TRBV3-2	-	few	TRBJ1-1	TGTGCCAGCAGCCAAATGCGGAACACTGAAGCTTTCTTT	CASSQMRNTEAFF
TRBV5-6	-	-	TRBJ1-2	TGTGCCAGCAGCTTGGTAGGGAGCCGCTATGGCTACACCTTC	CASSLVGSRYGYTF
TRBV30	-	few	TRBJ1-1	TGTGCCTGGAGTGAACAGGGTTACACTGAAGCTTTCTTT	CAWSEQGYTEAFF
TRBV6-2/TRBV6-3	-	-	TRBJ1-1	TGTGCCAGCAGTACACGTGTGAGGACTGAAGCTTTCTTT	CASSTRVRTEAFF
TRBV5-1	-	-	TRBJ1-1	TGCGCCAGCAGCTCACCAGGGGATCCGAACACTGAAGCTTTCTTT	CASSSPGDPNTEAFF
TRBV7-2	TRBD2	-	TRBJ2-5	TGTGCCAGCAGCGTCGGGACTAGCGGGGGGCTTAAAGAGACCCAGTACTTC	CASSVGTSGGLKETQYF
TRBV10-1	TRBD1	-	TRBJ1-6	TGCGCCAGCAGTGAGGTGGGACAGGGGGGTTCACCCCTCCACTTT	CASSEVGQGGSPLHF
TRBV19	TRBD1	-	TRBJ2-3	TGTGCCAGTAGTACAAGGGACAGGGGGGATACGCAGTATTTT	CASSTRDRGDTQYF
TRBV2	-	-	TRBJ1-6	TGTGCCAGCAGGGGACGACAGGAATATAATTCACCCCTCCACTTT	CASRGRQEYNSPLHF
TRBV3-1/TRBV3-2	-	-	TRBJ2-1	TGTGCCAGCAGCCAGAGGCGGGTGGAGCAGTTCTTC	CASSQRRVEQFF
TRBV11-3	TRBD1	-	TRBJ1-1	TGTGCCAGCAGCCCCTGGGACAGGGGTATTGCTGAAGCTTTCTTT	CASSPWDRGIAEAFF
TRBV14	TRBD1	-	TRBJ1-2	TGTGCCAGCAGCCAAGATAGGCAGGGGGATGGCTACACCTTC	CASSQDRQGDGYTF
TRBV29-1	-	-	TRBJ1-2	TGCAGCACCTCCCCGGACGCAAAAGGAGAACAGGGTTATGGCTACACCTTC	CSTSPDAKGEQGYGYTF
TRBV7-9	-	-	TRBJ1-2	TGTGCCAGCAGCCCAAACACCCCCTTTGGTGGCTACACCTTC	CASSPNTPFGGYTF
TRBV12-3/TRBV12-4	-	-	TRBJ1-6	TGTGCCAGCAGGCAAGACAGTGATTCACCCCTCCACTTT	CASRQDSDSPLHF
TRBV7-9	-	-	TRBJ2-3	TGTGCCAGCAGCTTAATGAGCGGAATCACAGATACGCAGTATTTT	CASSLMSGITDTQYF
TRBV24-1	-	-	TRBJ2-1	TGTGCCACCAGTGATCCTCTACAGGGTTTGGAGCAGTTCTTC	CATSDPLQGLEQFF